The TCR beta chain described here comes from a study of blood T cell repertoires in COVID-19 (dated by TCRdb to between 2020 and 2021). Looking at the study overall: Samples from collaborators originated in the United States, Italy and Spain and spanned both the acute and convalescent phases of COVID-19. The material from the prospective study consisted of cDNA or gDNA derived from T cells, B-cell-depleted T cells, or PBMCs. Subjects who had been exposed to COVID-19, were actively infected with it, or had recovered from it provided the deeply sampled blood TCRbeta repertoires that made up the dataset. The repertoires were released in a freely available public database intended as a resource for research on the immune response to SARS-CoV-2. The samples were drawn from the first 160 participants of the ongoing ImmuneRACE study and from 1,200 or so subjects provided by 6 global collaborators. The sample metadata nearly always contained a de-identified subject ID, COVID-19 status, age in years and sex. Where available, HLA class I and class II types were taken from metadata supplied by the sample provider and were not determined by assay-based typing. Study-wide findings and limitations: How much clinical and demographic metadata was included differed by source and by participant, and the metadata was provided uncurated.

Each collaborating institution followed its own protocols to collect whole blood in K2EDTA tubes. For TCRbeta analysis, collaborators shipped samples in one of three forms: frozen whole blood, isolated PBMCs, or DNA extracted from either of those sample types. As concerns this clone: Its antigen is still unknown. Base qualities are not at hand, and no much larger clone is one base apart.

The CDR1 and CDR2 encoded by the germline V gene are SGDLS and YYNGEE. The CDR3 goes from the cysteine to the phenylalanine over 14 residues. Of the read, only the CDR3 DNA is kept; its 42 bases are in frame from base 1. The junction carries 14 bases between V and J, which are trimmed by 3 bases and 5 bases respectively. The immunoSEQ Assay, a bias-controlled multiplex PCR, was used to amplify TCRbeta CDR3 regions from genomic DNA. On the authors' methods: The number of nucleated cells in each sample was estimated from the amplification of reference gene primers within the assay. To quantify the absolute abundance of each unique TCRbeta CDR3 rearrangement, sequence reads were collapsed and filtered. Productive Simpson clonality was computed per sample as the square root of Simpson's diversity index over productive rearrangements. TCRdb limited this immuneACCESS table to in-frame rearrangements with V and J called. A share of clones is missing; checked studies link under half to unresolved V genes, and the rest is unexplained. V, J and clone size derive from that table, while D and trimming were established from the DNA sequence. The sample has around 140,000 clones on record, over 75% of them singletons. 1.5% to 2% of the sample goes to the ten largest clones.

This sequence was found in a woman aged 50 to 65 with acute or convalescent COVID-19. Material for sequencing was peripheral blood. The chain was built from TRBV9 and TRBJ1-1; a weak D assignment points to TRBD1 (5 bases agree). The CDR3: CASSAQVGGTEAFF. The nucleotides read TGTGCCAGCAGCGCCCAGGTTGGGGGGACTGAAGCTTTCTTT.